The 9 T cell receptor beta chains in this list originate from one sample, sequenced in a study of tissue T cells after allogeneic stem cell transplantation (dated 2022 in TCRdb). The library was made by the immunoSEQ multiplex PCR assay. As stored in TCRdb, this immuneACCESS dataset retains in-frame rearrangements with V and J assigned. A fraction of the clones does not appear; measured against another copy, unresolved V genes explain less than half of the discrepancy, and the remainder lacks a known reason. The sample data list roughly 2,500 clones, and about 50% of these were observed just once. The ten largest account for roughly 14% of the sample. The time point label of this sample denotes: mouse harvest day 14 after allogeneic transplant. Mouse grafts consisting of 10^7 T-cell-depleted bone marrow cells combined with 10^6 splenic CD5+ T cells were administered by tail vein injection. The sample taken for sequencing was gut tissue. The receptors originated from a female BALB/c mouse given C57BL/6 T cells with graft-versus-host disease after an allogeneic hematopoietic cell transplant.

A note on this clone: Genes here carry mouse names. The sequence runs out 1 residue before the end of the CDR3; the remainder is reconstructed from the germline J gene. The chain combines TRBV15 with TRBJ2-4, with 8 nucleotides matching TRBD2. The germline gives CDR1 SGHND, CDR2 FRSKSL. Trimming cost V 3 bases and J 7 bases; bases outside gene matches: 3. The CDR3 contains 13 residues. This CDR3 is CASSFLGGDTLYF. CDR3 DNA (partial): TGTGCCAGCAGTTTCCTGGGGGGAGACACCTTGTAC.

Turning to this clone: Genes and germline are mouse. The CDR3 sequence is CASSRRASNSDYTF. The sequenced CDR3 bases are TGTGCCAGCAGTCGCCGGGCCTCAAACTCCGACTACACC. The rearrangement joins TRBV26 to TRBJ1-2; D uncertain. Read coverage stops 1 residue before the CDR3 terminus; the germline J gene supplies the remainder. The CDR3 totals 14 residues. Germline CDR1 KGHPV, CDR2 FQNQEV (reference sequence). Between the trimmed V and J ends, which lost 4 bases and 0 bases, there was a span of 9 bases.

This clone was seen a few times. Here the gene names and germline are mouse. The CDR3 extends 1 residue past the end of the read, so its final part is completed from the germline J gene. This rearrangement joins TRBV26 to TRBJ2-4, with 10 bases matching TRBD1. The CDR3 sequence is 16 residues long. V lost 4 bases and J lost 1; bases outside the gene matches: 5. Germline CDR1 reads KGHPV; CDR2 reads FQNQEV (reference sequence). CDR3 DNA (partial): TGTGCCAGCAGTCCGGGACAGGGGAAGGGTCAAAACACCTTGTAC. Encoded protein: CASSPGQGKGQNTLY. The whole CDR3 is CASSPGQGKGQNTLYF.

This clone was detected a few times. Genes here carry mouse names. The missing CDR3 end, 1 residue past where the read stops, is filled in from the germline J gene. The chain uses TRBV1 and TRBJ1-3; 9 bases agree with TRBD1. The germline CDR1 and CDR2 sequences are NSQYPW and LRSPGD (reference sequence). V lost 3 bases and J lost 0; bases outside the gene matches: 3. CDR3 length: 16 residues. Incomplete CDR3 DNA: TGCACCTGCAGTGCGGGACAGGGTAATTCTGGAAATACGCTCTAT. Protein sequence: CTCSAGQGNSGNTLY. The whole CDR3 protein is CTCSAGQGNSGNTLYF.

Comments on this clone: Mouse germline and gene names are used. The read gets to within 1 residue of the CDR3 end, and the germline J gene fills in the rest. The V call is TRBV13-3, the J call TRBJ2-2; 7 positions agree with TRBD1. CDR1 and CDR2 from the germline V gene are NNHDY and SYVADS. This CDR3 has 15 amino acids. Germline trimming cut 2 bases from V and 4 bases from J; bases unmatched to any gene: 5. The CDR3 loop is CASSEYRGGTGQLYF. CDR3 DNA (partial): TGTGCCAGCAGTGAATACAGGGGTGGCACCGGGCAGCTCTAC.

This clone is categorized as large. The genes and germline here are from mouse. The read ends 1 residue before the CDR3 terminus; that terminus is restored from the germline J gene. The rearrangement joins TRBV13-3 to TRBJ2-7; 7 bases are shared with TRBD2. The CDR3 consists of 13 residues. Germline V gene data show CDR1 as NNHDY and CDR2 as SYVADS. V trimming: 4 bases; J trimming: 1 base; junction bases outside the gene matches: 2. CDR3 sequence reads: CASSQGLSYEQYF. The CDR3 DNA, read in part, is TGTGCCAGCAGTCAGGGACTGTCCTATGAACAGTAC.

On this clone: Gene names denote mouse genes. The CDR3 end falls 1 residue outside the read, so it is completed with the germline J gene. V usage is TRBV31 and J usage is TRBJ2-3; 8 nucleotides line up with TRBD2. Trimming removed 3 bases from V and 6 bases from J; junction bases left unmatched: 5. CDR1 and CDR2 (germline): GKSSPN, SITVG. The CDR3 covers 13 residues. CDR3 DNA, as far as it was read: TGTGCCTGGAGGTCTACTGGGGGTGAAACGCTGTAT. This translates into CAWRSTGGETLY. In full, the CDR3 is CAWRSTGGETLYF. Looking up the rest from reference TRBV31 and TRBJ2-3 gives the full variable domain: AQTIHQWPVAEIKAVGSPLSLGCTIKGKSSPNLYWYWQATGGTLQQLFYSITVGQVESVVQLNLSASRPKDDQFILSTEKLLLSHSGFYLCAWRSTGGETLYFGSGTRLTVL.

In the case of this clone: Each gene name is a mouse one. The read comes to an end 1 residue before the CDR3 does, leaving the germline J gene to fill in the end. This sequence joins TRBV4 and TRBJ2-5; 10 bases are a match to TRBD2. Germline-derived CDR1 and CDR2 are LGHDT and YNNKQL (reference sequence). The CDR3 has 15 residues. The junction had 7 bases not matched to a gene; V was cut back by 5 bases and J by 5 bases. CDR3 in amino acids: CASSPLGGRGDTQYF. CDR3 DNA, as far as it was read: TGTGCCAGCAGCCCCCTGGGGGGGCGGGGAGACACCCAGTAC.

As to this clone: Sequence at one end of the junction differs from germline and may be a read error. The genes are named according to mouse. The read halts 1 residue ahead of the CDR3 end, with the missing end drawn from the germline J gene. The J gene is TRBJ2-5, the V gene TRBV12-1, with 11 bases identical to TRBD2. Germline V gene data show CDR1 as SGHSN and CDR2 as HYEKVE. The CDR3 contains 16 residues. The CDR3 DNA, read in part, is TGTGCCGGCTCTCTGAGGGACTGGGGGACCCAAGACACCCAGTAC. Its translation is CAGSLRDWGTQDTQY. The entire CDR3 protein is CAGSLRDWGTQDTQYF.